This TCR beta chain came from a study of blood T cell repertoires in COVID-19. About the study: T cells, B-cell-depleted T cells, or PBMCs supplied cDNA or gDNA.

During active infection, Seattle patients enrolled and were then monitored through disease. The data were produced by immunoSEQ multiplex PCR, yet TCRdb's version contains in-frame clones alone and is incomplete. The data hold 70,000 to 95,000 clones, with roughly 90% observed a single time. The V gene end was trimmed by 10 bases and the J gene end by 5 bases; junction bases not matched to a gene: 10. CDR1 SEHNR and CDR2 FQNEAQ come from the germline V gene (reference sequence). CDR3 length equals 14 residues. What was sequenced was peripheral blood. This sequence originates from a man over 45 with COVID-19, enrolled during active disease. The chain has TRBV7-9 and TRBJ2-2, with 7 positions matching TRBD1. The CDR3, as DNA: TGTGCCACCATCCAACAGGGGTGGACCGGGGAGCTGTTTTTT. It codes for CATIQQGWTGELFF.